Below, one T cell receptor beta chain is given with its context. As yet, its antigen is unknown. This sample also contains other DNA sequences that code for the same CDR3. The sample belongs to a study of cytomegalovirus exposure and HLA in healthy donors. Overall study: Earlier sequencing of some 180 million T cells yielded roughly 100 million unique TCR beta sequences. Study observations and caveats: TCR beta chains numbering under 200 were designated cytomegalovirus-associated. V- and J-gene trimming in TCR beta was tied to a missense DCLRE1C variant by an analysis performed later.

Germline CDR1 and CDR2: MDHEN and SYDVKM. The CDR3 is made up of 13 amino acids. V lost 6 bases and J lost 2, with 10 bases in between. Researchers ran the PCR with 60 Vbeta and 13 Jbeta primers. The table came from immunoSEQ multiplex PCR; TCRdb's copy has only in-frame clones and leaves some out. The table lists around 70,000 clones, about 75% of them singletons, with 9.5% to 15% in the top ten. The specimen sequenced was PBMCs. The rearrangement joins TRBV28 to TRBJ1-2; D is uncertain. This TCR was sampled from a man between 65 and 80 years old in good health and CMV-seronegative. CDR3 loop: CASSPGQNYGYTF. The CDR3, as DNA: TGTGCCAGCAGCCCAGGCCAAAACTATGGCTACACCTTC.